This entry lists 14 T cell receptor beta chains sequenced from one sample in a study of shared clonotypes between healthy human individuals. TCRdb's copy holds only in-frame clones and misses some; the assay was immunoSEQ multiplex PCR. Here the sample spans hundreds of thousands of clones, roughly 70% being singletons. Sequenced sample: memory CD4+ T cells sorted from blood. Subset in this sample: CD45RA-negative fraction. The origin of the receptors is a woman in her 30s in good health.

This clone was seen only a few times. Different DNA sequences within this sample yield the same CDR3. V is TRBV2 and J is TRBJ1-1; tentatively, D is TRBD1 (5 bases). Germline-derived CDR1 and CDR2 are SNHLY and FYNNEI. Trimming took 3 bases from V and 1 from J, leaving 6 bases between them. CDR3 length equals 13 residues. Here the CDR3 reads CASSEGGNTEAFF. The CDR3 DNA reads as TGTGCCAGCAGTGAGGGGGGGAACACTGAAGCTTTCTTT.

This chain connects TRBV10-3 to TRBJ2-5; TRBD1 is a possible D gene (6 bases). V was trimmed by 5 bases and J by 1 base, leaving 8 bases between them. Germline lookup yields CDR1 ENHRY and CDR2 SYGVKD. The CDR3 loop spans 13 amino acids. The CDR3 loop is CAISTGTQETQYF. The CDR3 DNA sequence: TGTGCCATCAGTACAGGGACCCAAGAGACCCAGTACTTC.

As concerns this clone: This CDR3 is also generated by other DNA sequences in the sample. The chain recombines TRBV7-2 with TRBJ2-5; 7 positions agree with TRBD1. The closer fit of TRBJ2-7 to the DNA end suggests the J call may be wrong. The CDR3 spans 14 residues. The V gene's germline CDR1 is SGHTA and CDR2 FQGNSA. CDR3 sequence (DNA): TGTGCCAGCAGCCGCCAACGGGACAGCTACGAGCAGTACTTC. This encodes CASSRQRDSYEQYF.

V is TRBV7-6 and J is TRBJ2-5; 10 nucleotides agree with TRBD2. The tail of the sequence fits TRBJ2-7 better, so the J call may be wrong. The CDR3 contains 16 residues. The germline CDR1 and CDR2 sequences are SGHVS and FNYEAQ. The CDR3 DNA follows: TGTGCCAGCAGCTCGGGCCCAGCGGGAGGGACCTACGAGCAGTACTTC. This gives the protein CASSSGPAGGTYEQYF.

The V gene is TRBV7-3, the J gene TRBJ2-1; D ambiguous. This CDR3 is 13 amino acids long. Trimming removed 1 base from V and 4 bases from J, with 5 bases in between. CDR1 and CDR2 from the germline V gene are SGHTA and FQGTGA. The CDR3 loop reads CASSLNVYNEQFF. The CDR3 region has the DNA TGTGCCAGCAGCTTAAACGTTTACAATGAGCAGTTCTTC.

The chain is built from TRBV7-6 and TRBJ2-2, with no clear D. Germline CDR1 reads SGHVS; CDR2 reads FNYEAQ. The germline V and J ends were trimmed by 2 bases and 6 bases, with 16 bases remaining between them. There are 16 residues in the CDR3. The DNA for the CDR3 is TGTGCCAGCAGCTTAAATCGTGCTCGGTCTTCCGGGGAGCTGTTTTTT. Translated: CASSLNRARSSGELFF.

The chain recombines TRBV5-1 with TRBJ2-1, with TRBD2 identical over 10 bases. Germline assignment: CDR1 SGHRS and CDR2 YFSETQ. The V segment lost 1 base and the J segment 0 bases; nucleotides outside the gene matches: 1. This CDR3 has 16 amino acids. CDR3 region: CASSLSSGSSYNEQFF. The CDR3 DNA reads as TGCGCCAGCAGCTTGTCTAGCGGGAGCTCCTACAATGAGCAGTTCTTC.

The V and J genes are TRBV2 and TRBJ2-5; perhaps D is TRBD1 or TRBD2 (5 bases each). CDR1 and CDR2 (germline): SNHLY, FYNNEI. V lost 4 bases to trimming and J lost 1 base, with 13 bases between them. The CDR3 is 15 residues long. For the CDR3, the DNA is TGTGCCAGCAGTGGGGGCTGGGGGACCCAAGAGACCCAGTACTTC. Its protein product is CASSGGWGTQETQYF.

This clone has more than one count but fewer than ten. The chain recombines TRBV5-8 with TRBJ2-7; D gene uncertain. Germline-derived CDR1 and CDR2 are SGHTS and YDEGEE. V lost 1 base and J 6 bases, leaving 5 bases between the germline ends. The CDR3 has 11 amino acids. The chain's CDR3 is CASSLMSEQYF. The CDR3 bases are TGTGCCAGCAGCTTGATGTCCGAGCAGTACTTC.

The count of this clone is one. The chain combines TRBV2 with TRBJ1-2; D not certain. This CDR3 is 12 amino acids long. Trimming cost V 2 bases and J 4 bases, with 5 bases left between them. Germline V CDR1 and CDR2: SNHLY, FYNNEI. The CDR3 DNA reads TGTGCCAGCAGTGAACTAAGCTATGGCTACACCTTC. Translation gives CASSELSYGYTF.

This clone was seen at least ten times. The V and J genes are TRBV5-1 and TRBJ2-4; no clear D gene. Trimming cost V 0 bases and J 1 base, with 17 bases left between them. Germline values: CDR1 SGHRS, CDR2 YFSETQ. CDR3 length: 18 residues. CDR3 DNA: TGCGCCAGCAGCTTGGCCCCAGCAATCTTCGGGGCCAAAAACATTCAGTACTTC. Its translation: CASSLAPAIFGAKNIQYF. Based on the CDR3 plus reference TRBV5-1 and TRBJ2-4, the full variable domain is KAGVTQTPRYLIKTRGQQVTLSCSPISGHRSVSWYQQTPGQGLQFLFEYFSETQRNKGNFPGRFSGRQFSNSRSEMNVSTLELGDSALYLCASSLAPAIFGAKNIQYFGAGTRLSVL.

The CDR3 nucleotides read TGTGCCAGCAGCGATCCAGGACAGGGAAACATTCAGTACTTC. Protein sequence: CASSDPGQGNIQYF. The chain joins TRBV7-3 to TRBJ2-4, with TRBD1 matching over 8 bases. CDR3 size: 14 residues. The V and J ends lost 5 bases and 6 bases, in that order; junction bases with no gene match: 6. Germline V gives CDR1 SGHTA, CDR2 FQGTGA. The full variable domain, in which reference TRBV7-3 and TRBJ2-4 provide the parts outside the CDR3, is GAGVSQTPSNKVTEKGKYVELRCDPISGHTALYWYRQSLGQGPEFLIYFQGTGAADDSGLPNDRFFAVRPEGSVSTLKIQRTERGDSAVYLCASSDPGQGNIQYFGAGTRLSVL.

The CDR3 here is CASSFRDRGHGYTF. The DNA of the CDR3 is TGTGCCAGCAGCTTCCGGGACAGGGGCCATGGCTACACCTTC. V gene TRBV5-6 combines with J gene TRBJ1-2, with 10 bases lining up with TRBD1. This CDR3 comprises 14 residues. The germline gives CDR1 SGHDT, CDR2 YYEEEE. Trimming cost V 2 bases and J 6 bases; bases outside gene matches: 4.

This chain links TRBV5-1 with TRBJ1-1, with D possibly matching TRBD1 (6 bases). V lost 5 bases to trimming and J lost 4 bases, with 15 bases between them. CDR1 is SGHRS and CDR2 is YFSETQ in the germline V gene. The CDR3 has 14 amino acids. CDR3 sequence (DNA): TGCGCCAGCAGTCGTGGACAGTCGGTCACTGAAGCTTTCTTT. It translates to CASSRGQSVTEAFF.